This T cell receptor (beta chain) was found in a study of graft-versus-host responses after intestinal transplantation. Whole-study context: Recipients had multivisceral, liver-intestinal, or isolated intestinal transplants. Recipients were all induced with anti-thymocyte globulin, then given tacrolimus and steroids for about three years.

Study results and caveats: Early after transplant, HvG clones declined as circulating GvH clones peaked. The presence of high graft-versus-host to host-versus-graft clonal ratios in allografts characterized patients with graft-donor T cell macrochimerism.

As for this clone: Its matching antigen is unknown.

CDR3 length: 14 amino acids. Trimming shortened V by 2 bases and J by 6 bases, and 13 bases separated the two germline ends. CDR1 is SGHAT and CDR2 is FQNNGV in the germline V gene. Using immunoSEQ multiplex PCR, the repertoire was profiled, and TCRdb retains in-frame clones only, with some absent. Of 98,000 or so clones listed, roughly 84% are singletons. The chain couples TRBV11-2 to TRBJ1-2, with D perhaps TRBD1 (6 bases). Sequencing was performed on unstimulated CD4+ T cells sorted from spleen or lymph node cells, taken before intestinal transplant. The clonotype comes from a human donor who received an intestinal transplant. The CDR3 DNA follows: TGTGCCAGCAGCTTATTAACGGGGGCGCATGGCTACACCTTC. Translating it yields CASSLLTGAHGYTF.